One and the same sample provided the 21 T cell receptor beta chains below, sequenced in a study of T cell repertoires in cytomegalovirus infection (dated by TCRdb to the late 2010s). TCRdb names Illumina HiSeq 1500 as the instrument used. TCRdb trimmed public reads at Q25 via fastp, called clones via MiXCR and kept in-frame beta chains. Every entry covers one CDR3 protein and lists the most common genes and DNA from its rows. The sample table shows around 740,000 distinct CDR3 sequences, and 35% are seen once. In total, the top ten clones hold 2.5% to 3% of the sample. The sample comprised PBMCs. Receptors were obtained from a human donor in good health (CMV status not recorded). Some clones in this sample may be carry-over from other donors' samples.

The chain links TRBV29-1 to TRBJ2-7; D ambiguous. Trimming shortened V by 7 bases and J by 2 bases, and 15 bases separated the two germline ends. CDR3 size: 13 residues. Germline V gene sequence: CDR1 SQVTM, CDR2 ANQGSEA. CDR3: CSGQSAPTYEQYF. CDR3 in DNA: TGCAGCGGGCAGTCGGCACCAACCTACGAGCAGTACTTC.

This chain links TRBV7-9 with TRBJ2-3; D is undetermined. The CDR3 runs to 16 residues. The germline V gene has CDR1 SEHNR and CDR2 FQNEAQ (reference sequence). V was cut by 1 base and J by 0 bases, with 11 bases left in between. CDR3: CASSLVGRPSTDTQYF. DNA of the CDR3: TGTGCCAGCAGCTTAGTGGGCCGCCCTAGCACAGATACGCAGTATTTT.

The chain links TRBV20-1 to TRBJ2-2; 8 bases fit TRBD1. Germline CDR1 and CDR2: DFQATT and SNEGSKA (reference sequence). The CDR3 length is 19 residues. The V gene end was trimmed by 2 bases and the J gene end by 1 base; junction bases not matched to a gene: 15. The CDR3 sequence: CSARPKKNLGQGNTGELFF. For the CDR3, the DNA is TGCAGTGCTAGACCAAAAAAAAATCTAGGACAGGGGAACACCGGGGAGCTGTTTTTT.

The chain is built from TRBV15 and TRBJ2-3; D might be TRBD1 (7 bases). The germline gives CDR1 LNHNV, CDR2 YYDKDF (reference sequence). The CDR3 contains 16 residues. The germline V and J ends were trimmed by 0 bases and 2 bases, with 12 bases remaining between them. The CDR3 spells CATSRDRGTATDTQYF. For the CDR3, the DNA is TGTGCCACCAGCAGAGATCGGGGGACAGCCACAGATACGCAGTATTTT. Drawing the rest from reference TRBV15 and TRBJ2-3, the complete variable domain is DAMVIQNPRYQVTQFGKPVTLSCSQTLNHNVMYWYQQKSSQAPKLLFHYYDKDFNNEADTPDNFQSRRPNTSFCFLDIRSPGLGDTAMYLCATSRDRGTATDTQYFGPGTRLTVL.

The V gene is TRBV30, the J gene TRBJ2-1; 7 positions agree with TRBD1. The trim removed 1 base at V and 5 bases at J, leaving 11 bases unmatched. This CDR3 region has 16 residues. Germline CDR1 reads GTSNPN; CDR2 reads SVGIG (reference sequence). The CDR3 loop reads CAWSGPRTGWDNEQFF. CDR3 nucleotides: TGTGCCTGGAGTGGCCCCAGGACAGGATGGGACAATGAGCAGTTCTTC.

This clonotype was counted at least ten times. The chain uses TRBV7-8 and TRBJ1-4, with TRBD1 matching over 10 bases. CDR1 is SGHVS and CDR2 is FQNEAQ in the germline V gene. The V and J ends lost 0 bases and 9 bases, in that order; junction bases with no gene match: 4. This CDR3 spans 15 amino acids. The CDR3 loop reads CASSLAEDRGKKLFF. The CDR3 coding sequence is TGTGCCAGCAGCTTAGCGGAGGACAGGGGGAAAAAACTGTTTTTT.

This rearrangement joins TRBV19 to TRBJ2-5, with a weak D call TRBD1 (5 bases). V was cut by 4 bases and J by 4 bases, with 10 bases left in between. CDR1 is LNHDA and CDR2 is SQIVND in the germline V gene (reference sequence). This CDR3 comprises 13 residues. This chain's CDR3 is CASSTQEGETQYF. In DNA, the CDR3 is TGTGCCAGTAGTACACAGGAAGGAGAGACCCAGTACTTC.

CDR3: CASTLRARVDIQYF. CDR3 nucleotide sequence: TGTGCCAGCACCTTAAGGGCAAGGGTTGACATTCAGTACTTC. The chain joins TRBV12-3 or TRBV12-4 to TRBJ2-4; no clear D. Trimming took 7 bases from V and 8 from J, leaving 18 bases between them. This CDR3 contains 14 residues.

The CDR3 DNA sequence: TGTGCCATCAGTGAGTCAGGACTCCCCGTGGAGACCCAGTACTTC. This translates into CAISESGLPVETQYF. The chain couples TRBV10-3 to TRBJ2-5, with D perhaps matching TRBD2 (5 bases). This CDR3 comprises 15 residues. V lost 0 bases, J lost 5 bases, and 13 bases lay in between. Germline V gene data show CDR1 as ENHRY and CDR2 as SYGVKD.

V is TRBV15 and J is TRBJ2-1, with 8 bases aligning to TRBD2. Germline CDR1 is LNHNV and CDR2 is YYDKDF (reference sequence). The CDR3 extends over 14 amino acids. V lost 3 bases to trimming and J lost 5 bases; unmatched junction nucleotides: 3. CDR3 DNA: TGTGCCACCAGCAGCGGGGGGGCACACAATGAGCAGTTCTTC. Translated: CATSSGGAHNEQFF.

This clonotype occurred a few times. The V gene is TRBV12-3 or TRBV12-4, the J gene TRBJ1-6, with D possibly TRBD1 on 6 matching bases. This CDR3 spans 13 amino acids. V lost 3 bases and J 10 bases, leaving 10 bases between the germline ends. The CDR3 here is CASSFRGTSPLHF. The CDR3 DNA follows: TGTGCCAGCAGTTTTAGAGGGACATCACCCCTCCACTTT.

The gene calls are TRBV20-1 and TRBJ1-2; TRBD1 is a possible D gene (6 bases). This CDR3 comprises 13 residues. Germline CDR1 is DFQATT and CDR2 is SNEGSKA (reference sequence). The ends were cut back, 3 bases at V and 3 bases at J, with 11 bases in the middle. The chain's CDR3 is CSASWSGDYGYTF. The DNA of the CDR3 is TGCAGTGCTAGCTGGTCAGGGGACTATGGCTACACCTTC.

This clonotype has at least ten counts. The chain couples TRBV28 to TRBJ2-4; D uncertain. V gave up 1 base and J gave up 0 bases, with 7 bases separating them. Germline V gene sequence: CDR1 MDHEN, CDR2 SYDVKM. This CDR3 region has 15 residues. The CDR3 region has the DNA TGTGCCAGCAGTTTATCAGGCCTAGCCAAAAACATTCAGTACTTC. As protein: CASSLSGLAKNIQYF.

The chain is built from TRBV12-3 or TRBV12-4 and TRBJ1-5; maybe TRBD1 (6 bases). V was clipped by 5 bases and J by 5 bases, with 10 bases between them. The CDR3 contains 13 residues. The CDR3 bases are TGTGCCAGCAGTCCACGGACAGATCAGCCCCAGCATTTT. It is translated as CASSPRTDQPQHF.

This clonotype appeared a few times. The chain employs TRBV7-2 and TRBJ1-6; 8 nucleotides agree with TRBD1. V lost 5 bases to trimming and J lost 8 bases; unmatched junction nucleotides: 8. Germline-derived CDR1 and CDR2 are SGHTA and FQGNSA. The CDR3 length is 15 residues. CDR3 DNA sequence: TGTGCCAGCAGCGTCCAGGGGGCGCCTGATTCACCCCTCCACTTT. Protein sequence: CASSVQGAPDSPLHF.

The gene calls are TRBV24-1 and TRBJ2-2; D ambiguous. This CDR3 comprises 13 residues. Trimming pared 1 base from V and 7 bases from J, leaving 6 bases between. Germline CDR1 and CDR2: KGHDR and SFDVKD. The CDR3 sequence: CATSDLSIGELFF. DNA of the CDR3: TGTGCCACCAGTGATTTAAGTATCGGGGAGCTGTTTTTT.

This chain uses TRBV12-3 or TRBV12-4 with TRBJ2-6, with 7 bases identical to TRBD1. J was trimmed by 0 bases and V by 7 bases; bases with no gene match: 9. This CDR3 is 17 amino acids long. The CDR3 bases are TGTGCCAGCAAAGACCGGGGACAGAACTCTGGGGCCAACGTCCTGACTTTC. Protein product: CASKDRGQNSGANVLTF.

This sequence joins TRBV15 and TRBJ1-1; no firm D call. Germline V CDR1 and CDR2: LNHNV, YYDKDF (reference sequence). This CDR3 spans 13 amino acids. V dropped 0 bases and J dropped 0 bases, with 2 bases sitting between them. CDR3 nucleotides: TGTGCCACCAGCAGAGACGTGAACACTGAAGCTTTCTTT. This codes for CATSRDVNTEAFF.

There are a few counts of this clonotype. This chain joins TRBV20-1 and TRBJ1-2; D ambiguous. V gave up 3 bases and J gave up 6 bases, with 8 bases separating them. The germline CDR1 and CDR2 sequences are DFQATT and SNEGSKA (reference sequence). The CDR3 covers 11 residues. The CDR3 protein is CSASPSDGYTF. CDR3 in DNA: TGCAGTGCTAGCCCTTCGGATGGCTACACCTTC.

CDR3 DNA sequence: TGTGCCAGCAGTCTCTCCCCCACGCTAGCGGGCTACGAGCAGTACTTC. Its protein is CASSLSPTLAGYEQYF. The rearrangement links TRBV6-8 to TRBJ2-7, with TRBD2 identical over 8 bases. CDR3 size: 16 residues. The junction had 12 bases not matched to a gene; V was cut back by 5 bases and J by 3 bases. Germline V gene data show CDR1 as MNHGY and CDR2 as SAAAGT.

The V call is TRBV14, the J call TRBJ2-7, with 7 bases that match TRBD2. The junction had 5 bases not matched to a gene; V was cut back by 2 bases and J by 4 bases. Germline CDR1 reads SGHDN; CDR2 reads FVKESK. The CDR3 loop spans 14 amino acids. Written as DNA, the CDR3 is TGTGCCAGCAGCCAATGGCAGGGAGGGTACGAGCAGTACTTC. This encodes CASSQWQGGYEQYF. Full variable domain (outside the CDR3, taken from reference TRBV14 and TRBJ2-7): EAGVTQFPSHSVIEKGQTVTLRCDPISGHDNLYWYRRVMGKEIKFLLHFVKESKQDESGMPNNRFLAERTGGTYSTLKVQPAELEDSGVYFCASSQWQGGYEQYFGPGTRLTVT.